The 7 T cell receptor beta chains in this list originate from one sample, sequenced in a study of cytomegalovirus exposure and HLA in healthy donors. The study ran its PCR with 60 Vbeta and 13 Jbeta primers. The protocol was immunoSEQ multiplex PCR, while the TCRdb copy is restricted to in-frame clones and leaves out a portion. The sample holds around 64,000 clones, about 70% seen once. Sequencing used PBMCs. These receptors came from a woman aged 25 to 39 in good health and CMV-seropositive.

This clone has more than one count but fewer than ten. The gene calls are TRBV9 and TRBJ1-1; TRBD1 matches at 7 bases. The V gene end was trimmed by 4 bases and the J gene end by 9 bases; junction bases not matched to a gene: 6. CDR3 length: 12 residues. CDR1 and CDR2 (germline): SGDLS, YYNGEE. Written as DNA, the CDR3 is TGTGCCAGCAGCCCCCAGACAGGGAAAGCTTTCTTT. As protein: CASSPQTGKAFF.

This clone turned up a few times. This chain connects TRBV30 to TRBJ2-2; 10 nucleotides align to TRBD1. J gave up 2 bases and V 5 bases, and 2 bases lay outside the gene matches. Per the germline V gene, CDR1 is GTSNPN and CDR2 is SVGIG (reference sequence). This CDR3 comprises 14 residues. CDR3 in DNA: TGTGCCTGGCGGACAGGGGGAAACACCGGGGAGCTGTTTTTT. Translated: CAWRTGGNTGELFF.

The rearrangement links TRBV7-2 to TRBJ2-2; D unresolved. Germline loops: CDR1 SGHTA, CDR2 FQGNSA. This CDR3 has 15 residues. Trimming shortened V by 1 base and J by 4 bases, and 10 bases separated the two germline ends. As DNA, the CDR3 is TGTGCCAGCAGCTTAGTTGTTTCGGGCACCGGGGAGCTGTTTTTT. It specifies CASSLVVSGTGELFF.

The V and J genes are TRBV7-2 and TRBJ2-3; 10 bases match TRBD2. Trimming cost V 5 bases and J 7 bases; bases outside gene matches: 12. Per germline, CDR1 SGHTA and CDR2 FQGNSA. The length of the CDR3 is 16 residues. CDR3 sequence (DNA): TGTGCCAGCAGCACCCGGACTAGCGGAGTGAGGTATACGCAGTATTTT. Translating gives CASSTRTSGVRYTQYF.

This chain links TRBV4-2 with TRBJ1-1; 10 nucleotides align to TRBD1. Trimming removed 4 bases from V and 0 bases from J; junction bases left unmatched: 5. CDR3 size: 16 residues. The germline CDR1 and CDR2 sequences are LGHNA and YNFKEQ. DNA of the CDR3: TGTGCCAGCAGCCCCCGGACAGGGGGGCTGAACACTGAAGCTTTCTTT. Encoded protein: CASSPRTGGLNTEAFF.

This clone appeared a few times. The chain links TRBV19 to TRBJ2-1; D might be TRBD1 (5 bases). The CDR3 sequence is 13 residues long. The V gene lost 6 bases and the J gene lost 5 bases, with 11 bases spanning the gap. Germline CDR1 LNHDA, CDR2 SQIVND (reference sequence). The CDR3 sequence is CASRVRENNEQFF. The CDR3 region has the DNA TGTGCCAGTAGGGTCAGGGAAAACAATGAGCAGTTCTTC.

This clone was seen only a few times. The gene calls are TRBV4-1 and TRBJ2-1; D perhaps matches TRBD2 (6 bases). Trimming stripped 5 bases from V and 7 bases from J, with 12 bases between. The V gene's germline CDR1 is MGHRA and CDR2 YSYEKL. This CDR3 has 13 amino acids. The CDR3 sequence is CASSVLARNEQFF. For the CDR3, the DNA is TGCGCCAGCAGCGTCCTAGCGCGGAATGAGCAGTTCTTC.